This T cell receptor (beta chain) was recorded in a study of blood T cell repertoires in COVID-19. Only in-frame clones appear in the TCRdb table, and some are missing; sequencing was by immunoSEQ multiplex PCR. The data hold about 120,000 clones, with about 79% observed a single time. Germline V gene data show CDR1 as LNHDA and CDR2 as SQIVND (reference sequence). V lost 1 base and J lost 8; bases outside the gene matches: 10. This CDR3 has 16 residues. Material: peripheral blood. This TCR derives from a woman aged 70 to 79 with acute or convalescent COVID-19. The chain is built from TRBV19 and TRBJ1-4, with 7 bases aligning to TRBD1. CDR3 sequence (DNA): TGTGCCAGTAGTATAGGGGTACAGGGGTTCGGGGAAAAACTGTTTTTT. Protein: CASSIGVQGFGEKLFF.